These 28 T cell receptor beta chains were sequenced from one sample in a study of blood T cell repertoires in COVID-19. Sequenced by immunoSEQ multiplex PCR; TCRdb stores in-frame clones only, minus some. The sample lists 300,000 to 400,000 clones, about 90% occurring once. Material for sequencing was peripheral blood. The origin of the receptors is a woman between 18 and 30 years old who had recovered from COVID-19.

The rearrangement links TRBV6-2 or TRBV6-3 to TRBJ2-3; 11 bases match TRBD2. Trimming took 4 bases from V and 1 from J; bases not matched to a gene: 7. The CDR3 extends over 17 amino acids. Germline CDR1 and CDR2: MNHEY and SVGEGT. CDR3: CASSSLAGGFRTDTQYF. In DNA form, the CDR3 reads TGTGCCAGCAGTTCATTAGCGGGAGGGTTTCGCACAGATACGCAGTATTTT.

CDR3 protein: CASKPGQGAAGELFF. CDR3 sequence (DNA): TGTGCCAGCAAGCCTGGACAGGGGGCGGCCGGGGAGCTGTTTTTT. This chain joins TRBV6-5 and TRBJ2-2; 11 bases align to TRBD1. Germline CDR1 MNHEY, CDR2 SVGAGI. V gave up 7 bases and J gave up 6 bases; unmatched junction bases: 7. CDR3 size: 15 residues.

CDR3 bases: TGTGCCAGCAGCCAAGGAGCTAGCGGGAGGCTTCGGGAGACCCAGTACTTC. As protein: CASSQGASGRLRETQYF. The gene calls are TRBV3-1 (or the pseudogene TRBV3-2) and TRBJ2-5; TRBD2 aligns across 11 bases. J lost 5 bases, V lost 1 base, and 9 bases had no gene match. The germline CDR1 and CDR2 sequences are LGHDT and YNNKEL (reference sequence). The CDR3 spans 17 residues.

The chain is built from TRBV7-9 and TRBJ2-3; TRBD2 is a possible D gene (6 bases). The CDR3 runs 16 residues. V was trimmed by 2 bases and J by 2 bases, leaving 14 bases between them. Germline CDR1 and CDR2: SEHNR and FQNEAQ (reference sequence). CDR3 bases: TGTGCCAGCAGCTTATCGGGAGTCGCACACACAGATACGCAGTATTTT. It codes for CASSLSGVAHTDTQYF.

V is TRBV30 and J is TRBJ2-5, with 10 bases aligning to TRBD2. This CDR3 is built from 14 residues. The germline CDR1 and CDR2 sequences are GTSNPN and SVGIG (reference sequence). J lost 3 bases, V lost 0 bases, and 1 base had no gene match. CDR3 loop: CAWSVTSGEETQYF. The DNA of the CDR3 is TGTGCCTGGAGTGTTACTAGCGGGGAAGAGACCCAGTACTTC.

The gene calls are TRBV5-5 and TRBJ1-2, with D unclear. V was clipped by 4 bases and J by 9 bases, with 16 bases between them. This CDR3 has 13 residues. Germline-derived CDR1 and CDR2 are SGHKS and YYEKEE (reference sequence). CDR3 protein: CASSTSSLGSYTF. The CDR3 DNA reads as TGTGCCAGCAGCACCTCTAGCTTAGGTAGCTACACCTTC.

The chain couples TRBV12-2 to TRBJ1-1; the DNA was not compared with TRBD1, the D call given in the table. TRBV12-2 is annotated as a pseudogene. The CDR3 contains 16 residues. In DNA form, the CDR3 reads TGTGCAAGTCGCTCAAGGGACACCGGGCATGACACTGAAGCTTTCTTT. This gives the protein CASRSRDTGHDTEAFF.

The chain carries TRBV11-2 and TRBJ2-1; perhaps TRBD2 as D (6 bases). Trimming removed 1 base from V and 6 bases from J, with 19 bases in between. The CDR3 consists of 17 residues. Germline-derived CDR1 and CDR2 are SGHAT and FQNNGV. CDR3 nucleotide sequence: TGTGCCAGCAGCTTAGTGCCCGGAGGACTATACTCCAATGAGCAGTTCTTC. Translated: CASSLVPGGLYSNEQFF. The full variable domain, in which reference TRBV11-2 and TRBJ2-1 provide the parts outside the CDR3, is EAGVAQSPRYKIIEKRQSVAFWCNPISGHATLYWYQQILGQGPKLLIQFQNNGVVDDSQLPKDRFSAERLKGVDSTLKIQPAKLEDSAVYLCASSLVPGGLYSNEQFFGPGTRLTVL.

The chain links TRBV19 to TRBJ1-4; the D gene is possibly TRBD1 (5 bases). Germline V lookup: CDR1 LNHDA, CDR2 SQIVND (reference sequence). The CDR3 loop spans 16 amino acids. The V end lost 3 bases, the J end lost 7 bases, and 18 bases lay between the germline ends. CDR3 region: CASSIRSGHPVEKLFF. The CDR3 DNA is TGTGCCAGTAGTATTCGATCAGGGCACCCTGTTGAAAAACTGTTTTTT.

This chain connects TRBV12-5 to TRBJ2-3, with a possible D match to TRBD1 (6 bases). The CDR3 is 14 residues long. The V gene's germline CDR1 is LGHNT and CDR2 FRNRAP. V dropped 4 bases and J dropped 2 bases, with 10 bases sitting between them. CDR3 protein: CASGSGQNTDTQYF. The CDR3 DNA reads TGTGCTAGTGGTTCGGGACAAAACACAGATACGCAGTATTTT.

This clone came up once. The chain links TRBV4-3 to TRBJ1-2, with D possibly TRBD1 on 6 matching bases. Germline loops: CDR1 LGHNA, CDR2 YSLEER. Trimming removed 0 bases at V and 7 bases at J, with 15 bases between. The CDR3 sequence is 15 residues long. In DNA form, the CDR3 reads TGCGCCAGCAGCCAAGATGGGGGCGTAAGACGTGGCTACACCTTC. Its translation is CASSQDGGVRRGYTF.

V gene TRBV19 combines with J gene TRBJ2-1; the D gene is possibly TRBD2 (6 bases). The ends were cut back, 3 bases at V and 8 bases at J, with 17 bases in the middle. Germline V gene lookup returns CDR1 LNHDA and CDR2 SQIVND (reference sequence). This CDR3 region has 15 residues. As DNA, the CDR3 is TGTGCCAGTAGTATGGGAGGACTCGTTCTCCATGAGCAGTTCTTC. This sequence encodes CASSMGGLVLHEQFF. Supplemented by reference TRBV19 and TRBJ2-1, the full variable domain reads DGGITQSPKYLFRKEGQNVTLSCEQNLNHDAMYWYRQDPGQGLRLIYYSQIVNDFQKGDIAEGYSVSREKKESFPLTVTSAQKNPTAFYLCASSMGGLVLHEQFFGPGTRLTVL.

The gene calls are TRBV7-7 and TRBJ1-1; the D gene is possibly TRBD1 (5 bases). Per the germline V gene, CDR1 is SSHAT and CDR2 is FNYEAQ (reference sequence). The CDR3 consists of 17 residues. Between the trimmed V and J ends, which lost 2 bases and 6 bases, there was a span of 22 bases. In nucleotides, the CDR3 is TGTGCCAGCAGCTTAAGGGGCGCGGGGGTCGCAAGCCCTGAAGCTTTCTTT. Translated: CASSLRGAGVASPEAFF.

This chain joins TRBV6-6 and TRBJ2-1; TRBD2 aligns across 8 bases. CDR1 is MNHNY and CDR2 is SVGAGI in the germline V gene (reference sequence). The CDR3 runs 15 residues. V trimming: 6 bases; J trimming: 0 bases; junction bases outside the gene matches: 4. The CDR3 loop reads CASRVTSDSYNEQFF. The DNA of the CDR3 is TGTGCCAGCAGGGTGACTAGCGACTCCTACAATGAGCAGTTCTTC.

The rearrangement joins TRBV7-2 to TRBJ2-1; TRBD1 matches at 10 bases. The germline V gene encodes CDR1 SGHTA and CDR2 FQGNSA. V lost 5 bases, J lost 6 bases, and 4 bases stayed unmatched. CDR3 length: 14 residues. The CDR3 region has the DNA TGTGCCAGCAGCGCCCGGACAGGGGGCAATGAGCAGTTCTTC. It yields the protein CASSARTGGNEQFF.

The V call is TRBV4-1, the J call TRBJ2-7; a weak D match, TRBD1 (6 bases). The CDR3 totals 14 residues. V was shortened by 6 bases and J by 1 base, with 13 bases between the two germline ends. Germline-derived CDR1 and CDR2 are MGHRA and YSYEKL. For the CDR3, the DNA is TGCGCCAGCAGAGCAGACAGGTCTTCCTACGAGCAGTACGTC. Its protein is CASRADRSSYEQYV.

The chain has TRBV10-2 and TRBJ1-1, with a possible D match to TRBD1 (5 bases). The CDR3 runs 13 residues. V was cut by 7 bases and J by 10 bases, with 19 bases left in between. Germline V gene sequence: CDR1 WSHSY, CDR2 SAAADI. CDR3 region: CASTGGARGGAFF. The DNA of the CDR3 is TGCGCCAGCACGGGAGGGGCGCGTGGAGGAGCTTTCTTT.

The chain employs TRBV7-2 and TRBJ1-2; 7 bases align to TRBD1. Germline V CDR1 and CDR2: SGHTA, FQGNSA. J lost 4 bases, V lost 7 bases, and 15 bases had no gene match. CDR3 length: 16 residues. The CDR3 sequence is CASTESVRDSLYGYTF. As DNA, the CDR3 is TGTGCCAGCACCGAATCCGTCCGGGACAGCCTCTATGGCTACACCTTC.

V usage is TRBV9 and J usage is TRBJ2-3, with 8 nucleotides matching TRBD1. This CDR3 region has 15 residues. V lost 3 bases, J lost 5 bases, and 8 bases stayed unmatched. Germline V gene sequence: CDR1 SGDLS, CDR2 YYNGEE. In DNA form, the CDR3 reads TGTGCCAGCAGCGGTGACAGGGGATTAGGAGATACGCAGTATTTT. Its translation: CASSGDRGLGDTQYF.

J is TRBJ1-4 and V is TRBV3-1 (or the pseudogene TRBV3-2), with 9 positions matching TRBD1. Germline V gene lookup returns CDR1 LGHDT and CDR2 YNNKEL (reference sequence). J gave up 7 bases and V 1 base, and 7 bases lay outside the gene matches. CDR3 length: 16 residues. For the CDR3, the DNA is TGTGCCAGCAGCCAAGCGGCCACAGGGGGCACTGAAAAACTGTTTTTT. The encoded protein is CASSQAATGGTEKLFF.

J is TRBJ1-2 and V is TRBV27, with D possibly being TRBD1 (5 bases). This CDR3 is 14 amino acids long. Germline V gene data show CDR1 as MNHEY and CDR2 as SMNVEV (reference sequence). The V end was cut by 0 bases, the J end by 3 bases, with 8 bases between. In DNA form, the CDR3 reads TGTGCCAGCAGTTTATCGCAGGGTGACTATGGCTACACCTTC. Protein: CASSLSQGDYGYTF.

V is TRBV30 and J is TRBJ1-2; no definite D call. The CDR3 contains 12 residues. V lost 2 bases, J lost 8 bases, and 12 bases lay in between. Germline V gives CDR1 GTSNPN, CDR2 SVGIG (reference sequence). The CDR3 spells CAWSFTMGGYTF. In nucleotides, the CDR3 is TGTGCCTGGAGTTTCACAATGGGCGGCTACACCTTC.

V is TRBV27 and J is TRBJ2-1; TRBD2 agrees at 11 bases. CDR1 is MNHEY and CDR2 is SMNVEV in the germline V gene (reference sequence). Trimming took 3 bases from V and 0 from J; bases not matched to a gene: 7. The CDR3 is made up of 18 amino acids. CDR3 region: CASSFRLAGGLSYNEQFF. The CDR3 DNA reads as TGTGCCAGCAGTTTTAGGCTAGCGGGAGGCCTCTCCTACAATGAGCAGTTCTTC.

V gene TRBV7-8 combines with J gene TRBJ2-2; TRBD2 agrees at 9 bases. The V and J ends lost 7 bases and 1 base, in that order; junction bases with no gene match: 13. This CDR3 comprises 18 residues. Germline V lookup: CDR1 SGHVS, CDR2 FQNEAQ. In nucleotides, the CDR3 is TGTGCCAGCACCGCGAGGATTGCAGCGGGAGGGAACACCGGGGAGCTGTTTTTT. Amino acids: CASTARIAAGGNTGELFF.

This clone was detected many times. The V call is TRBV5-4, the J call TRBJ2-3; the D gene is possibly TRBD2 (5 bases). The CDR3 is made up of 15 amino acids. Germline CDR1 reads SGHNT; CDR2 reads YYREEE (reference sequence). Trimming removed 5 bases at V and 0 bases at J, with 13 bases between. The CDR3 DNA sequence: TGTGCCAGCAGGGAGGCATCTACTAGCACAGATACGCAGTATTTT. It translates to CASREASTSTDTQYF. The entire variable domain, with the rest obtained from reference TRBV5-4 and TRBJ2-3, is as follows: ETGVTQSPTHLIKTRGQQVTLRCSSQSGHNTVSWYQQALGQGPQFIFQYYREEENGRGNFPPRFSGLQFPNYSSELNVNALELDDSALYLCASREASTSTDTQYFGPGTRLTVL.

V gene TRBV14 combines with J gene TRBJ2-3; D uncertain. CDR3 length: 14 amino acids. Trimming shortened V by 3 bases and J by 4 bases, and 11 bases separated the two germline ends. Germline CDR1 SGHDN, CDR2 FVKESK. CDR3 protein: CASSQLIRADTQYF. The CDR3 DNA reads as TGTGCCAGCAGCCAGCTGATCCGGGCAGATACGCAGTATTTT. The complete variable domain, with remaining parts taken from reference TRBV14 and TRBJ2-3, reads EAGVTQFPSHSVIEKGQTVTLRCDPISGHDNLYWYRRVMGKEIKFLLHFVKESKQDESGMPNNRFLAERTGGTYSTLKVQPAELEDSGVYFCASSQLIRADTQYFGPGTRLTVL.

This sequence joins TRBV10-3 and TRBJ1-5, with no clear D. V lost 2 bases to trimming and J lost 7 bases, with 9 bases between them. Germline V gives CDR1 ENHRY, CDR2 SYGVKD. There are 13 residues in the CDR3. The CDR3 sequence: CAISESREQPQHF. As DNA, the CDR3 is TGTGCCATCAGTGAGAGTAGAGAACAGCCCCAGCATTTT.

This chain uses TRBV30 with TRBJ1-3, with 7 bases aligning to TRBD1. Germline assignment: CDR1 GTSNPN and CDR2 SVGIG (reference sequence). The CDR3 loop spans 15 amino acids. The ends lost 3 bases at V and 1 base at J; junction bases unmatched: 6. This CDR3 reads CAWSVNRGSGNTIYF. Here the CDR3 DNA reads TGTGCCTGGAGCGTTAACAGGGGTTCTGGAAACACCATATATTTT.